This TCR beta chain was captured in a study of HIV-infected patients and healthy controls. Findings and limits, study-wide: Healthy controls carried many MAIT alpha-chain CDR3s, while HIV+ repertoires had few.

Points on this clonotype: Its cognate antigen is unknown.

V was pared by 1 base and J by 8 bases, with 14 bases between. CDR1 and CDR2 from the germline V gene are LNHDA and SQIVND (reference sequence). The CDR3 runs 14 residues. About 550 ng RNA was reverse transcribed with alpha and beta constant-region primers. Each of the alpha and beta chains got its own library through chain-specific third strand synthesis with indices. MiXCR, run by TCRdb on the 5' RACE reads, gives a single entry per CDR3 protein. The table includes about 10,000 distinct CDR3 sequences, 10% detected once. The repertoire came from unfractionated whole blood and reflected all unsorted peripheral T cells.

The input for sequencing was blood, taken before antiretroviral therapy. This rearrangement joins TRBV19 to TRBJ1-1; D is undetermined. The receptor was derived from an adult with HIV infection. The CDR3 region is CASSIGGPLVEAFF. The CDR3, as DNA: TGTGCCAGTAGTATAGGGGGTCCCCTCGTCGAAGCTTTCTTT.